This TCR beta chain comes out of a study of human T cells and chemical hapten exposure. Study-level background: Across the whole study, which lasted roughly 24 weeks, patients were given diphenylcyclopropenone on the scalp once a week.

The time point here: patch test 1, 2 weeks after DPC sensitization. Treatment here: therapeutic diphenylcyclopropenone sensitization with weekly scalp DPC. Each CDR3 protein gets one entry after TCRdb re-called the RACE reads with MiXCR. This sample has tens of thousands of distinct CDR3 sequences, with over 7.5% found just once. CDR3 size: 13 residues. The V gene's germline CDR1 is MNHEY and CDR2 SMNVEV (reference sequence). Trimming left V 1 base short and J 6 bases short, with 10 bases between. The starting material was whole blood, obtained in connection with sensitization to the hapten diphenylcyclopropenone (DPC). This sequence originates from a woman between 40 and 50 years old with alopecia areata. Some clones in this sample may be carry-over from other donors' samples. The chain has TRBV27 and TRBJ2-7, with D possibly matching TRBD1 (6 bases). The CDR3 protein is CASSLWGRGEQYF. The CDR3 bases are TGTGCCAGCAGTTTATGGGGCAGGGGCGAGCAGTACTTC.